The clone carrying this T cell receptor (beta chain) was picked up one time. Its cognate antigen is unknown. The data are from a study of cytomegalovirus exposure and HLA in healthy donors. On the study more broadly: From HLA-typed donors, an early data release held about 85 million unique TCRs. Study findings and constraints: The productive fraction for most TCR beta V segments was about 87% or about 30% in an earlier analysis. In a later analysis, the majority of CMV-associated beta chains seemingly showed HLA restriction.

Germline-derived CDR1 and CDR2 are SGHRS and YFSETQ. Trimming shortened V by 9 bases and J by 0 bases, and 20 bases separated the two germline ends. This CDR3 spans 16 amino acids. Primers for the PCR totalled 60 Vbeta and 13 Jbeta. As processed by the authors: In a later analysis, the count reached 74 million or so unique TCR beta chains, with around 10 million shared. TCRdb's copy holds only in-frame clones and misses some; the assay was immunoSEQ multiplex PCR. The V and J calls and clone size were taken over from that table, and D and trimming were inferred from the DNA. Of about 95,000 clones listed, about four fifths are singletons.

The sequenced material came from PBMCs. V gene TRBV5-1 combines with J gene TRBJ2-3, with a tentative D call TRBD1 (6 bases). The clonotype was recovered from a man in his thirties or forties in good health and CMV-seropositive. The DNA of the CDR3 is TGCGCCACCACCTTTCGAGGTGACAGGAGCACAGATACGCAGTATTTT. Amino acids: CATTFRGDRSTDTQYF.